This TCR beta chain appears in the sequencing data of a study of T cell responses to AZD1222 COVID-19 vaccine. CDR3 length: 12 residues. V shed 3 bases and J shed 3 bases, with 5 bases lying between them. Produced via immunoSEQ multiplex PCR; TCRdb's table is partial and in-frame only. The data hold about 120,000 clones, with approximately 87% observed a single time. The sequencing used peripheral blood, collected on day 0 of AZD1222 vaccination. This sequence originates from an adult in good health. V and J are TRBV12-3 or TRBV12-4 and TRBJ1-1; no reliable D call. The CDR3 loop reads CASSFYYTEAFF. The DNA for the CDR3 is TGTGCCAGCAGTTTTTACTACACTGAAGCTTTCTTT.